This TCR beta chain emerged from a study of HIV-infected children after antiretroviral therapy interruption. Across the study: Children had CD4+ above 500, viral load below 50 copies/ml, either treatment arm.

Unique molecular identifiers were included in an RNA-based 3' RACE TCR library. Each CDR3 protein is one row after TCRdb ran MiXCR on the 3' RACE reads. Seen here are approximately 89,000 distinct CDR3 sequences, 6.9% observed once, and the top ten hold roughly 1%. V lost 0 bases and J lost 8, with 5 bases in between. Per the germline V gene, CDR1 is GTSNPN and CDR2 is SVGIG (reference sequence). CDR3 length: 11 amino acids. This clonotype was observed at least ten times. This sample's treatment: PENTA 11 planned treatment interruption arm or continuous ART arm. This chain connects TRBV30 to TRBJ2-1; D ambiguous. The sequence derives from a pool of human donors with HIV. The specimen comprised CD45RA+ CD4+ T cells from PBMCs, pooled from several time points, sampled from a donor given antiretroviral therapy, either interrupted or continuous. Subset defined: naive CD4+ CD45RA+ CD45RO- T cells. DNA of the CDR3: TGTGCCTGGAGTGTAAGTTATGAGCAGTTCTTC. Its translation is CAWSVSYEQFF.